These 7 T cell receptor beta chains share one sample of origin, sequenced in a study of early T cells in non-severe SARS-CoV-2 infection. MiXCR, run by TCRdb on the 5' RACE reads, gives a single entry per CDR3 protein. This sample carries more than 65,000 distinct CDR3 sequences, 13% of them seen once, and the ten largest clones take 4% to 6%. Sequencing input: whole blood. These receptors all stem from an adult who was a healthcare worker with PCR-confirmed SARS-CoV-2 infection or an uninfected control (not recorded which).

The chain recombines TRBV29-1 with TRBJ1-1; D is perhaps TRBD1 (5 bases). V was clipped by 6 bases and J by 2 bases, with 13 bases between them. The germline CDR1 and CDR2 sequences are SQVTM and ANQGSEA. There are 13 residues in the CDR3. CDR3 nucleotides: TGCAGCGTCGATCAGGGAATAAACACTGAAGCTTTCTTT. Its translation: CSVDQGINTEAFF.

The chain has TRBV20-1 and TRBJ2-1; 14 bases agree with TRBD2. Germline CDR1 reads DFQATT; CDR2 reads SNEGSKA (reference sequence). The CDR3 has 18 residues. Trimming took 5 bases from V and 1 from J; bases not matched to a gene: 10. The CDR3 region is CSADSSGLAGGSYNEQFF. The CDR3 DNA reads TGCAGTGCTGACTCATCAGGACTAGCGGGGGGTTCCTACAATGAGCAGTTCTTC.

This clonotype was recorded at least ten times. The V gene is TRBV5-1, the J gene TRBJ2-1; 13 bases align to TRBD2. The CDR3 is made up of 15 amino acids. V gave up 0 bases and J gave up 10 bases; unmatched junction bases: 4. Per the germline V gene, CDR1 is SGHRS and CDR2 is YFSETQ. Here the CDR3 DNA reads TGCGCCAGCAGCTTGGGACTAGCGGGAGGCAGGGAGCAGTTCTTC. It is translated as CASSLGLAGGREQFF.

This clonotype was found a few times. The chain links TRBV11-1 to TRBJ1-6; D gene uncertain. This CDR3 is built from 14 residues. CDR1 is SGHAT, CDR2 FQDESV, per germline (reference sequence). Trimming removed 5 bases from V and 6 bases from J, with 11 bases in between. CDR3 sequence: CASSVGGFNSPLHF. The CDR3 nucleotides read TGTGCCAGCAGCGTTGGCGGCTTTAATTCACCCCTCCACTTT.

This sequence joins TRBV5-1 and TRBJ2-7; 8 bases are shared with TRBD1. With 4 bases clipped from V and 3 bases from J, the junction kept 9 bases outside the gene matches. The CDR3 is 15 amino acids. Germline CDR1 reads SGHRS; CDR2 reads YFSETQ. This chain's CDR3 is CASSPTPGQGYEQYF. The CDR3 DNA reads as TGCGCCAGCAGCCCCACCCCCGGACAGGGCTACGAGCAGTACTTC. The complete variable domain, with remaining parts taken from reference TRBV5-1 and TRBJ2-7, reads KAGVTQTPRYLIKTRGQQVTLSCSPISGHRSVSWYQQTPGQGLQFLFEYFSETQRNKGNFPGRFSGRQFSNSRSEMNVSTLELGDSALYLCASSPTPGQGYEQYFGPGTRLTVT.

This clonotype was seen a few times. The CDR3 nucleotides read TGCAGCGTTGACGGGGGAGATACGCAGTATTTT. Protein: CSVDGGDTQYF. The rearrangement joins TRBV29-1 to TRBJ2-3; TRBD2 is a possible D gene (6 bases). The CDR3 sequence is 11 residues long. V lost 3 bases, J lost 5 bases, and 6 bases lay in between. In germline, CDR1 is SQVTM, CDR2 ANQGSEA.

This clonotype was picked up a small number of times. The rearrangement links TRBV5-1 to TRBJ1-2; possible D gene TRBD1, 6 bases. Per germline, CDR1 SGHRS and CDR2 YFSETQ. The CDR3 consists of 14 residues. Trimming removed 4 bases from V and 1 base from J, with 11 bases in between. The CDR3 DNA follows: TGCGCCAGCAGCCCCGACAGGAATAACTATGGCTACACCTTC. Protein: CASSPDRNNYGYTF. The full variable domain, completed using reference TRBV5-1 and TRBJ1-2, is KAGVTQTPRYLIKTRGQQVTLSCSPISGHRSVSWYQQTPGQGLQFLFEYFSETQRNKGNFPGRFSGRQFSNSRSEMNVSTLELGDSALYLCASSPDRNNYGYTFGSGTRLTVV.